Following are 3 T cell receptor beta chains from one sample sequenced in a study of T-cell memory formation after mild COVID-19. MiXCR was run by TCRdb on the 5' RACE reads, yielding one entry per CDR3 protein. The data show about 50,000 distinct CDR3 sequences, with approximately 7% seen just once and roughly 1.5% held by the top ten. The specimen sequenced was PBMCs or a T cell subset sorted from them (not recorded which). The receptors originated from a man younger than 35 who had mild COVID-19 (a few samples of this study predate the infection). Cell type and time point are not known.

This clonotype was observed many times. The chain employs TRBV23-1 and TRBJ2-5; D perhaps matches TRBD1 (5 bases). TRBV23-1 counts as an open reading frame of uncertain function. Trimming pared 8 bases from V and 5 bases from J, leaving 6 bases between. The CDR3 runs to 10 residues. CDR3 nucleotide sequence: TGCGCCAGCCCAGGGGAGACCCAGTACTTC. Encoded protein: CASPGETQYF.

This clonotype showed up many times. This chain connects TRBV5-1 to TRBJ1-3, with D unresolved. The CDR3 sequence is 15 residues long. Between the trimmed V and J ends, which lost 3 bases and 8 bases, there was a span of 18 bases. Per the germline V gene, CDR1 is SGHRS and CDR2 is YFSETQ. The CDR3 region is CASSSGRGGSDTIYF. The DNA for the CDR3 is TGCGCCAGCAGCTCCGGGCGAGGTGGGTCGGACACCATATATTTT.

This clonotype occurred many times. The gene calls are TRBV7-9 and TRBJ2-2, with 11 bases lining up with TRBD2. The CDR3 is 17 amino acids. The ends lost 3 bases at V and 1 base at J; junction bases unmatched: 4. Germline CDR1 reads SEHNR; CDR2 reads FQNEAQ (reference sequence). DNA of the CDR3: TGTGCCAGCAGCTTTCCCGGGACTAGCGGGAACACCGGGGAGCTGTTTTTT. This sequence encodes CASSFPGTSGNTGELFF.